These 7 T cell receptor beta chains originate from one sample sequenced in a study of CD8 T cells in ankylosing spondylitis. Broader study findings: A TCR beta motif made of about 8 highly homologous variants seemed typical of ankylosing spondylitis blood.

A single record per CDR3 protein comes from TCRdb applying MiXCR to the 5' RACE reads. The sample has some 140,000 distinct CDR3 sequences; 17% are singletons. These receptors have no known antigen. Sequences were obtained from blood, either unsorted or a sorted T cell fraction (not recorded which). The receptors come from a male donor with ankylosing spondylitis.

This clonotype was seen more than once but under ten times. The CDR3 region has the DNA TGTGCCAGCAGCTTAATGTGGGACTACCTGAATGAGCAGTTCTTC. Amino acids: CASSLMWDYLNEQFF. This chain connects TRBV7-9 to TRBJ2-1; 7 bases agree with TRBD2. CDR3 length: 15 residues. Trimming removed 2 bases from V and 7 bases from J; junction bases left unmatched: 8. Looked up from germline, CDR1 is SEHNR and CDR2 is FQNEAQ (reference sequence).

The V call is TRBV11-3, the J call TRBJ2-1; D not resolved. The CDR3 length is 12 residues. Trimming shortened V by 3 bases and J by 11 bases, and 11 bases separated the two germline ends. CDR1 is SGHNT, CDR2 YENEEA, per germline. Here the CDR3 reads CASSFLDQQQFF. CDR3 DNA sequence: TGTGCCAGCAGCTTCCTGGACCAACAGCAGTTCTTC.

V and J are TRBV5-6 and TRBJ2-3; tentatively, D is TRBD1 or TRBD2 (6 bases each). Germline V CDR1 and CDR2: SGHDT, YYEEEE. V lost 4 bases and J lost 1, with 16 bases in between. This CDR3 is built from 16 residues. The CDR3 region is CASSGWGATGTDTQYF. The CDR3 DNA reads TGTGCCAGCAGCGGATGGGGGGCTACGGGCACAGATACGCAGTATTTT.

In this sample, this clonotype turned up a few times. The gene calls are TRBV5-1 and TRBJ1-6; the D gene is possibly TRBD1 (5 bases). Germline V gene lookup returns CDR1 SGHRS and CDR2 YFSETQ. V lost 0 bases to trimming and J lost 5 bases, with 15 bases between them. The CDR3 consists of 17 residues. Here the CDR3 reads CASSLGGSRGNNSPLHF. As DNA, the CDR3 is TGCGCCAGCAGCTTGGGGGGCTCTCGCGGTAATAATTCACCCCTCCACTTT.

The chain links TRBV11-1 to TRBJ2-1; D remains unclear. V lost 1 base, J lost 0 bases, and 4 bases lay in between. Germline loops: CDR1 SGHAT, CDR2 FQDESV (reference sequence). CDR3 length: 14 amino acids. The CDR3 DNA is TGTGCCAGCAGCTTAGTTAGCTCCTACAATGAGCAGTTCTTC. It is translated as CASSLVSSYNEQFF.

This clonotype turned up a few times. The chain combines TRBV4-1 with TRBJ2-1; D possibly corresponds to TRBD2 (6 bases). The ends were cut back, 0 bases at V and 13 bases at J, with 10 bases in the middle. The CDR3 consists of 12 residues. From germline, CDR1 is MGHRA and CDR2 YSYEKL. The CDR3 nucleotides read TGCGCCAGCAGCCAAGATGGGGACTCTCAGTTCTTC. It codes for CASSQDGDSQFF.

This clonotype was counted a few times. The chain uses TRBV27 and TRBJ2-3; TRBD2 matches 7 bases. Germline V lookup: CDR1 MNHEY, CDR2 SMNVEV (reference sequence). The CDR3 sequence is 14 residues long. V trimming: 3 bases; J trimming: 4 bases; junction bases outside the gene matches: 4. CDR3 sequence: CASSFAGASDTQYF. The CDR3 DNA reads as TGTGCCAGCAGTTTCGCGGGAGCATCAGATACGCAGTATTTT.